The clone carrying this T cell receptor (beta chain) appeared a few times. Its antigen is unidentified. The same CDR3 arises from other DNA sequences in this sample as well. The CDR3 runs to 10 residues. From germline, CDR1 is MDHEN and CDR2 SYDVKM. Trimming took off 6 bases at V and 3 bases at J, with 3 bases between the two ends. The single heparinised draw taken from each donor contained around 100 mL of blood on average. The data originate from a study of beta chain features in type 1 diabetes. Study findings and constraints: TCRB CDR3s were moderately but significantly shorter in Type 1 diabetes patients in all four CD4+ subsets.

All of the isolated RNA was reverse transcribed, so expressed TCRB transcripts were sequenced. Generated by immunoSEQ multiplex PCR, the TCRdb table keeps only in-frame clones and is missing some. The sample includes about 150,000 clones, roughly 8% seen only once; the top ten take under 0.55%. The receptor was derived from a man aged 18 to 29 with type 1 diabetes. The material sequenced was central memory CD4+ T cells from blood. J is TRBJ2-7 and V is TRBV28, with D unresolved. The CDR3 region has the DNA TGTGCCAGCAGCCGCTACGAGCAGTACTTC. Its translation: CASSRYEQYF.